The 11 T cell receptor beta chains below were found in one sample sequenced in a study of Graves' ophthalmopathy and Graves' hyperthyroidism. Investigators amplified TCR beta CDR3 regions from RNA transcripts. An opening RT-PCR round employed HTBI primers and preceded a second-round multiplex PCR. From the multiplex PCR reads, TCRdb called clonotypes with MiXCR, one entry per CDR3 protein. The sample carries over a million distinct CDR3 sequences, 35% to 45% recorded once. The sample comprised peripheral blood or thyroid tissue (not recorded which). Receptors were obtained from an adult man with Graves' hyperthyroidism.

At least ten counts were recorded for this clonotype. The chain joins TRBV19 to TRBJ1-2; TRBD1 matches at 10 bases. The CDR3 runs to 15 residues. Germline values: CDR1 LNHDA, CDR2 SQIVND (reference sequence). The V segment lost 2 bases and the J segment 8 bases; nucleotides outside the gene matches: 8. CDR3 nucleotide sequence: TGTGCCAGTAGTATAACGTCGACAGGGGGCCAAGGCTACACCTTC. It is translated as CASSITSTGGQGYTF.

The table lists this clonotype with a few counts. The chain combines TRBV5-5 with TRBJ1-2; no definite D call. This CDR3 region has 14 residues. The V end lost 0 bases, the J end lost 4 bases, and 10 bases lay between the germline ends. Germline-derived CDR1 and CDR2 are SGHKS and YYEKEE (reference sequence). The CDR3 bases are TGTGCCAGCAGCTTGGCAGTGGATGTCTATGGCTACACCTTC. Encoded protein: CASSLAVDVYGYTF.

A few counts support this clonotype. The J gene is TRBJ1-2, the V gene TRBV6-5, with a weak D call TRBD1 (5 bases). CDR1 is MNHEY, CDR2 SVGAGI, per germline. The length of the CDR3 is 15 residues. The V end was cut by 2 bases, the J end by 5 bases, with 15 bases between. The CDR3 DNA is TGTGCCAGCAGTTACGAAAGGGATCAGGGTTATGGCTACACCTTC. It is translated as CASSYERDQGYGYTF.

This clonotype was observed a handful of times. The chain uses TRBV12-3 or TRBV12-4 and TRBJ1-2; unclear D gene. The CDR3 is made up of 16 amino acids. V lost 5 bases and J 4 bases, leaving 20 bases between the germline ends. The CDR3 spells CASSPSVGEIGYGYTF. CDR3 nucleotide sequence: TGTGCCAGCAGTCCCTCTGTTGGGGAGATAGGCTATGGCTACACCTTC.

This clonotype was seen repeatedly, ten times or more. The chain carries TRBV24-1 and TRBJ2-2; D is uncertain. V dropped 3 bases and J dropped 1 base, with 5 bases sitting between them. The CDR3 contains 14 residues. Per germline, CDR1 KGHDR and CDR2 SFDVKD. CDR3 nucleotides: TGTGCCACCAGTGATAACCTGAACACCGGGGAGCTGTTTTTT. This gives the protein CATSDNLNTGELFF.

This chain uses TRBV20-1 with TRBJ1-2; weak D call: TRBD1 (6 bases). The V end was cut by 5 bases, the J end by 5 bases, with 21 bases between. This CDR3 is 15 amino acids long. Germline assignment: CDR1 DFQATT and CDR2 SNEGSKA (reference sequence). Here the CDR3 reads CSAWTFRGGFYGYTF. The CDR3 nucleotides read TGCAGTGCTTGGACTTTTAGGGGGGGATTTTATGGCTACACCTTC.

To note about this clonotype: This may be a read error, as it is one base from a much larger clone. The chain employs TRBV7-2 and TRBJ2-5, with 7 bases identical to TRBD2. The CDR3 is made up of 14 amino acids. Looked up from germline, CDR1 is SGHTA and CDR2 is FQGNSA. This CDR3 is CASGLKLAQETQYF. The CDR3 DNA reads as TGTGCCAGCGGCTTAAAACTAGCGCAAGAGACCCAGTACTTC.

This chain joins TRBV6-5 and TRBJ1-2, with 9 bases fitting TRBD1. The CDR3 covers 14 residues. V lost 10 bases and J lost 4; bases outside the gene matches: 10. Germline V gene sequence: CDR1 MNHEY, CDR2 SVGAGI. The CDR3 loop reads CATITGQGVYGYTF. The CDR3 DNA sequence: TGTGCCACCATTACGGGACAGGGTGTCTATGGCTACACCTTC.

In this sample, this clonotype turned up many times. The chain has TRBV29-1 and TRBJ1-2; a possible D gene is TRBD1 (6 bases). The CDR3 runs 15 residues. V was shortened by 0 bases and J by 3 bases, with 14 bases between the two germline ends. Germline CDR1 and CDR2: SQVTM and ANQGSEA. The CDR3, as DNA: TGCAGCGTTGAAGATTCGGTCAGGGGTTACTATGGCTACACCTTC. It codes for CSVEDSVRGYYGYTF.

This clonotype was seen more than once but under ten times. CDR3 sequence reads: CASSFQLGRTSTDTQYF. CDR3 nucleotides: TGTGCCAGCAGCTTTCAACTGGGACGTACTAGCACAGATACGCAGTATTTT. This rearrangement joins TRBV7-2 to TRBJ2-3; D tentatively reads TRBD1 or TRBD2 (5 bases each). CDR3 length: 17 residues. Trimming removed 3 bases at V and 0 bases at J, with 16 bases between. CDR1 SGHTA and CDR2 FQGNSA come from the germline V gene.

Remarks on this clonotype: The junction differs from germline at one of its ends, possibly a read error. This sequence joins TRBV15 and TRBJ2-2; D might be TRBD2 (6 bases). Germline V gene lookup returns CDR1 LNHNV and CDR2 YYDKDF (reference sequence). The CDR3 is made up of 10 amino acids. DNA of the CDR3: TGTGCCACCAGCAGAGAAGGCAGCGGGTTT. Encoded protein: CATSREGSGF.